The entry that follows covers one TCR beta chain sequence. Its specificity is not known. The CDR3 is made up of 14 amino acids. V gave up 3 bases and J gave up 3 bases; unmatched junction bases: 4. Germline V CDR1 and CDR2: DFQATT, SNEGSKA (reference sequence). These data belong to a study of response to subunit inactivated influenza vaccine. Study-wide results and caveats: Each seasonal flu vaccination may recruit only limited new T cells, authors suggested.

TCRdb analysed the RT-PCR reads with MiXCR anew, one entry per CDR3 protein. The sample lists roughly 670,000 distinct CDR3 sequences, about 15% seen once, with 7.6% in the top ten. Specimen: PBMCs from blood, collected around 14 days before vaccination. This chain joins TRBV20-1 and TRBJ2-2; 7 bases line up with TRBD1. The sequence was obtained from a man aged 45-60 years who received an inactivated influenza vaccine. The CDR3 sequence: CSASKGADTGELFF. The CDR3 DNA sequence: TGCAGTGCTAGTAAGGGGGCGGACACCGGGGAGCTGTTTTTT.